This T cell receptor beta chain was found in a study of control samples from healthy donors and cancer patients. V was pared by 9 bases and J by 2 bases, with 13 bases between. The CDR3 length is 14 residues. Germline CDR1 WSHSY, CDR2 SAAADI. Repertoires were generated with immunoSEQ multiplex PCR, while TCRdb's copy carries only in-frame clones and drops some. The sample includes 93,000 or so clones, roughly 90% of them seen just once. This clonotype was obtained from a man in his 60s with lung cancer. V is TRBV10-2 and J is TRBJ2-2; D call uncertain. Sequenced material: PBMCs. The CDR3: CASYPDLNTGELFF. The CDR3 DNA sequence: TGCGCCAGTTACCCCGACCTTAACACCGGGGAGCTGTTTTTT.